A selection of T cell receptor beta chains follows, all from one sample in a study of PD-1 blockade in classical Hodgkin lymphoma. Clones were sequenced by immunoSEQ multiplex PCR, and TCRdb holds only the in-frame ones, with some missing. The sample lists around 45,000 clones, about nine tenths seen once, with about 9.8% in the top ten. The sequenced sample was peripheral blood mononuclear cells (PBMCs), obtained at baseline. These receptors were obtained from a human donor with classical Hodgkin lymphoma. Both conserved end residues are part of each CDR3. The D gene is left open where the match is weak. Expanded clones get a size class; other rows say once, few or many, or leave the size out.

clone_size j_call cdr3_length d_call v_call cdr3_nt cdr3_aa
. TRBJ2-7 15 TRBD1 TRBV5-1 TGCGCCAGCAGTTTGGCCGGGACAGGGACCTACGAGCAGTACTTC CASSLAGTGTYEQYF
. TRBJ1-3 16 TRBD1 TRBV11-2 TGTGCCAGCAGCTCTCGGGACAGGAACTCTGGAAACACCATATATTTT CASSSRDRNSGNTIYF
once TRBJ2-2 12 . TRBV13 TGTGCCAGCAGCTTATTCCACGGGGAGCTGTTTTTT CASSLFHGELFF
. TRBJ1-3 16 TRBD1 TRBV18 TGTGCCAGCTCACCACTCGGGACAGGCTCTGGAAACACCATATATTTT CASSPLGTGSGNTIYF
. TRBJ2-7 13 . TRBV4-1 TGCGCCAGCAGCCAAGATAGGGGCTACGAGCAGTACTTC CASSQDRGYEQYF
once TRBJ2-3 14 TRBD2 TRBV27 TGTGCCAGCAGCAAACTAGCGGGCACAGATACGCAGTATTTT CASSKLAGTDTQYF
. TRBJ2-1 19 TRBD2 TRBV19 TGTGCCAGTAGTATCGGTCCTAGCGGGAGGGTCTCGGTGGGGAATGAGCAGTTCTTC CASSIGPSGRVSVGNEQFF
. TRBJ2-2 16 . TRBV5-6 TGTGCCAGCAGCGATCCCCGGACCGAGGACACCGGGGAGCTGTTTTTT CASSDPRTEDTGELFF
. TRBJ2-7 15 . TRBV6-6 TGTGCCAGCAGTCCCCTAGGAGGGAACTCCTACGAGCAGTACTTC CASSPLGGNSYEQYF
. TRBJ1-6 14 . TRBV5-1 TGCGCCAGCAGCTCAGGAGAGATGCATTCACCCCTCCACTTT CASSSGEMHSPLHF
. TRBJ2-7 11 . TRBV10-3 TGTGCCATCAGTGTCGAGGCCGAGCAGTACTTC CAISVEAEQYF
. TRBJ2-6 18 TRBD1 TRBV28 TGTGCCAGCAGTCAACCGGGACAGGGTAGTCCCGGGGCCAACGTCCTGACTTTC CASSQPGQGSPGANVLTF
. TRBJ2-2 15 TRBD1 TRBV5-1 TGCGCCAGCAGATCCGGGACAGGGAATACCGGGGAGCTGTTTTTT CASRSGTGNTGELFF
. TRBJ2-7 16 TRBD1 TRBV6-1 TGTGCCAGCAGTGTGGAGAGCGGGACAGGGAGCCACGAGCAGTACTTC CASSVESGTGSHEQYF
. TRBJ1-5 11 . TRBV28 TGTGCCAGCAGGACCTTAAACAATCAGGATTTT CASRTLNNQDF
. TRBJ1-3 15 TRBD1 TRBV6-6 TGTGCCAGCACCGCAGGGACAGGGGCTGGAAACACCATATATTTT CASTAGTGAGNTIYF
. TRBJ2-1 15 TRBD2 TRBV7-8 TGTGCCAGCAGCTTTAGGACTAGCGGGTACAATGAGCAGTTCTTC CASSFRTSGYNEQFF
. TRBJ2-3 14 TRBD2 TRBV18 TGTGCCAGCTCCCCGATCCCGGGGGGTGATACGCAGTATTTT CASSPIPGGDTQYF
. TRBJ2-7 14 TRBD1 TRBV6-5 TGTGCCAGCAGTTACCGGGACAGGAACTACGAGCAGTACTTC CASSYRDRNYEQYF
once TRBJ2-1 18 TRBD2 TRBV27 TGTGCCAGCAGTTTATCGACGCTAGCGGGGGGGAAATACAATGAGCAGTTCTTC CASSLSTLAGGKYNEQFF
. TRBJ2-2 14 . TRBV11-2 TGTGCCAGCAGCGTTAATGGGGCCACCGGGGAGCTGTTTTTT CASSVNGATGELFF
medium-sized TRBJ2-7 12 . TRBV6-5 TGTGCCAGCAGCGGAAACGGGTACGAGCAGTACTTC CASSGNGYEQYF
. TRBJ1-2 16 . TRBV19 TGTGCCAGTAGTGTAGGGCCAAAGGCACATGGCTATGGCTACACCTTC CASSVGPKAHGYGYTF
. TRBJ1-3 14 . TRBV19 TGTGCCAGTAGTATCGAAGGCGCGGGAAACACCATATATTTT CASSIEGAGNTIYF
. TRBJ1-1 15 TRBD1 TRBV9 TGTGCCAGCAGCGCGCAGGGGGCGGTGAACACTGAAGCTTTCTTT CASSAQGAVNTEAFF
once TRBJ1-5 13 TRBD1 TRBV19 TGTGCCAGTAATCAGGGGGGTGGGCAGCCCCAGCATTTT CASNQGGGQPQHF
. TRBJ2-3 14 . TRBV4-2 TGTGCCAGCAGCCAAGTAACGAGTCGGGATACGCAGTATTTT CASSQVTSRDTQYF
. TRBJ1-4 14 . TRBV6-4 TGTGCCAGCAGTGACCACACAACTAATGAAAAACTGTTTTTT CASSDHTTNEKLFF
. TRBJ2-1 18 TRBD2 TRBV5-1 TGCGCCAGCAGCTATATGACTAGCGGAATGGCTTTCTACAATGAGCAGTTCTTC CASSYMTSGMAFYNEQFF
once TRBJ2-4 14 . TRBV19 TGTGCCAGTACCGCCGGACACGAAAAAAACATTCAGTACTTC CASTAGHEKNIQYF
once TRBJ2-5 17 . TRBV5-4 TGTGCCAGCAGGAAACTAGGGGGGCGCGGGGGCCCAGAGACCCAGTACTTC CASRKLGGRGGPETQYF
. TRBJ1-6 15 TRBD1 TRBV7-9 TGTGCCAGCAGCCCACAGGGGGCGAATAATTCACCCCTCCACTTT CASSPQGANNSPLHF
once TRBJ2-1 16 TRBD2 TRBV7-2 TGTGCCAGCAGCACCGCCCGGGCGGGGGGGTACAATGAGCAGTTCTTC CASSTARAGGYNEQFF
. TRBJ2-1 16 . TRBV27 TGTGCCAGCAGTACCGTCGAGGGTATCTCCTACAATGAGCAGTTCTTC CASSTVEGISYNEQFF
. TRBJ2-7 14 . TRBV5-6 TGTGCCAGCAGCCCCCCCCAGGGATTCCGCGAGCAGTACTTC CASSPPQGFREQYF
. TRBJ2-7 14 TRBD1 TRBV6-1 TGTGCCAGCAGTGCCCGGACAGGATCCTACGAGCAGTACTTC CASSARTGSYEQYF
. TRBJ2-2 16 . TRBV6-5 TGTGCCAGCAGTTATAACCTTTGGACGGACACCGGGGAGCTGTTTTTT CASSYNLWTDTGELFF
. TRBJ2-1 18 . TRBV28 TGTGCCAGCAGTTTAGGGAGGGGGGGGCTTCTGTTCCGCAATGAGCAGTTCTTC CASSLGRGGLLFRNEQFF
. TRBJ2-4 15 . TRBV27 TGTGCCAGCAGTCCCCTAGACGGAGCCAAAAACATTCAGTACTTC CASSPLDGAKNIQYF
. TRBJ2-1 13 . TRBV28 TGTGCCAGCAGTTACCACAGGGCCGATGAGCAGTTCTTC CASSYHRADEQFF
. TRBJ1-1 11 TRBD1 TRBV2 TGTGCCAGAGCAGGGGGACAGGGGACTTTCTTT CARAGGQGTFF
. TRBJ2-2 12 . TRBV28 TGTGCCAGCATAACAGGGACCGGGGAGCTGTTTTTT CASITGTGELFF
. TRBJ2-7 18 . TRBV28 . CASSSSTSGRADAYEQYF
. TRBJ2-2 18 . TRBV5-1 TGCGCCAGCAGCCCCAAAGTGGGGGGCGGAACGAACACCGGGGAGCTGTTTTTT CASSPKVGGGTNTGELFF
. TRBJ2-7 12 . TRBV29-1 TGCAGCGTAAACCACGGAACGGGCGAGCAGTACTTC CSVNHGTGEQYF